Given below is one TCR beta chain in context. Its target antigen remains unknown. No base quality values were provided; no much bigger clone lies one nucleotide off. This record comes from a study of identifying expanded T cells in peripheral blood (dated by TCRdb to about 2019). Background for the entire study: Four technical replicates, made by sequencing separate aliquots from the same pool of genomic DNA, were compared pairwise.

The research as a whole found: The beta-binomial model significantly reduced the number of clones called differentially abundant and the false-positive rate across all healthy-donor time intervals. Between technical replicates the binomial model flagged approximately 1.3 differentially abundant clones, whereas over two weeks the binomial model flagged about 16.4 and over approximately four weeks 19 to 20. The authors expected that biological variance in healthy repertoires might rise further over much longer intervals, such as months to years. Across all healthy donors, variance in clone template counts between roughly 2-week samples was found to increase significantly with total template count.

No immune events, such as infections, were documented for the healthy donors during the collection period. Healthy-donor blood repertoires served as a training cohort to calibrate time-dependent variance in a beta-binomial model of T-cell clone differential abundance. The training cohort comprised approximately 10 healthy donors, 3 female and 7 male. The donors were between roughly 25 and 64 years old, with an average age of roughly 40 years. Obtained from a commercial supplier, whole blood was collected from each healthy donor at three time points set approximately two weeks apart. For immunosequencing, genomic DNA was extracted from whole blood that had not been sorted. According to the germline V gene, CDR1 reads MNHEY and CDR2 reads SVGAGI. V is pared back by 6 bases and J by 8 bases, with 8 bases lying between the germline termini. The CDR3 holds 12 amino acids from the cysteine to the phenylalanine. Only the CDR3 DNA stays, 36 bases, in frame from base 1.

The immunoSEQ Assay, which relies on bias-controlled multiplex PCR amplification of genomic DNA, was used to profile TCRbeta CDR3 regions. In the paper's pipeline: To quantify the absolute abundance of each unique TCRbeta CDR3 region, the sequences were collapsed and filtered. Two models were used to test differential abundance: a binomial model (Fisher-equivalent) and a beta-binomial model that adds time-dependent variance fitted from healthy donors. Clones with fewer than 5 combined templates were removed, and differential abundance was called for clones with a Benjamini-Hochberg FDR below 0.01. Using the form v = (b*log(k)+a)^2, the beta-binomial variance was modeled as a function of the total template count across the two samples. TCRdb took this table from immuneACCESS and kept in-frame rearrangements with V and J called. Such tables lack part of the clones; where checked against another copy, unresolved V genes explain under half of the gap, and the rest is unexplained. Clone size and the V and J calls come from that table; the DNA yielded D and trimming. The sample yields roughly 100,000 clones; 88% were counted once. The top ten clones comprise 14% of the sample.

Sequencing was carried out using blood. This chain joins TRBV6-5 to TRBJ1-6; the D gene remains uncertain. The clonotype was recovered from a person aged 18 to 75 in good health. The DNA reads as follows: TGTGCCAGCAGCCAGGCATATTCACCCCTCCACTTT. The encoded protein is CASSQAYSPLHF.